This TCR beta chain appears in the sequencing data of a study of technical replicates of blood from a handful of donors. Profiling relied on immunoSEQ multiplex PCR, and the TCRdb table lists in-frame clones only, not all of them. The table records around 29,000 clones, more than 90% of them present only once. CDR3 length: 13 amino acids. The chain recombines TRBV21-1 with TRBJ2-1; TRBD1 was called by the table and not checked on the DNA. TRBV21-1 corresponds to a pseudogene. Sequencing was performed on PBMCs. The source is a human donor in good health. Some clones in this sample may be carry-over from other donors' samples. The CDR3 sequence: CASRWTGGNEQFF. The CDR3 coding sequence is TGTGCCAGCAGGTGGACAGGGGGCAATGAGCAGTTCTTC.